The T cell receptor beta chain described here comes from a study of blood T cell repertoires in COVID-19. TCRdb's copy holds only in-frame clones and misses some; the assay was immunoSEQ multiplex PCR. The sample contains around 240,000 clones, around 90% of which appear only once. The study drew participants aged about 18 to 95 years from around 24 US areas. Each participant's cohort was designated according to participant-reported clinical history. During the 2 weeks before they entered the study, exposed participants had met someone with a PCR-confirmed or clinician-diagnosed COVID-19 case. Germline V gene data show CDR1 as SNHLY and CDR2 as FYNNEI. This CDR3 is built from 13 residues. V lost 6 bases and J lost 5; bases outside the gene matches: 3.

The chain is built from TRBV2 and TRBJ1-5; 8 bases line up with TRBD1. Sequenced: PBMCs or T cells enriched from blood (not recorded which). The receptor's source is a man aged 45 to 65 who had been exposed to COVID-19. This CDR3 reads CASSLQGDQPQHF. CDR3 coding DNA: TGTGCCAGCAGCCTACAGGGGGATCAGCCCCAGCATTTT.